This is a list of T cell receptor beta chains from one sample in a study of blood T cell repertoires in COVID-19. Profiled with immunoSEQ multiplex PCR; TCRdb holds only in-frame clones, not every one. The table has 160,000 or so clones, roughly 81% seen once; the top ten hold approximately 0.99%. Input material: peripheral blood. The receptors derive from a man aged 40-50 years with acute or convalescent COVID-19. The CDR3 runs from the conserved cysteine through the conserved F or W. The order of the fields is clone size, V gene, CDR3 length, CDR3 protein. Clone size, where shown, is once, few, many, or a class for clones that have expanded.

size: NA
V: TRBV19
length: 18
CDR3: CASSIGAAGGLLTETQYF

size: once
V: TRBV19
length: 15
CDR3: CASSITLTSTDTQYF

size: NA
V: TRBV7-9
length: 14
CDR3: CASSARQYNSPLHF

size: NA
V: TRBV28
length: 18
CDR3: CASKLAGLAGGQTDTQYF

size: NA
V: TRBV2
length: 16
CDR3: CASSESSYRGTGELFF

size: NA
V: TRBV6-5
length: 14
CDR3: CASSPTGSNQPQHF

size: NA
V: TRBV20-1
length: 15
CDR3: CSASGLPGSYNEQFF

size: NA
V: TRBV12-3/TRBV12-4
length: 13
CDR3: CASSGQGNQPQHF

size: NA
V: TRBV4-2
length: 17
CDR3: CASSQGRGGGTYNEQFF

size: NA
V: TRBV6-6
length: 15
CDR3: CASSYAIFDGTEAFF

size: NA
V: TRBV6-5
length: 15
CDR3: CASSYRGTGGTEAFF

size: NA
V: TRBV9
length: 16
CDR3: CASTPRAGYSSTEAFF

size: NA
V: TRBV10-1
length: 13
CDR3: CASSEASNQPQHF

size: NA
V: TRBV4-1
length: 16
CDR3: CASSQGDRGPGQPQHF

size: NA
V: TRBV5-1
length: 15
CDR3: CASSLDTGGLDEQFF

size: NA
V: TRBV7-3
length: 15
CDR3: CASSSGQRGQETQYF

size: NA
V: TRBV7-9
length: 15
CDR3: CASSLATGSPNEQYF

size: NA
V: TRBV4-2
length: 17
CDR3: CASSQVSVAGGYNEQFF

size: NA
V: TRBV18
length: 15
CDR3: CASSPLPTGGSEQYF

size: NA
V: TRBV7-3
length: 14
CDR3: CASSLEPGPYGYTF

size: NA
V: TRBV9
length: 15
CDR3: CASSVQGRGANVLTF

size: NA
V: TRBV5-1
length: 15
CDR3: CASSLAATGGEKLFF

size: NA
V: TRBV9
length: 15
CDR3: CASSPRSATNEKLFF